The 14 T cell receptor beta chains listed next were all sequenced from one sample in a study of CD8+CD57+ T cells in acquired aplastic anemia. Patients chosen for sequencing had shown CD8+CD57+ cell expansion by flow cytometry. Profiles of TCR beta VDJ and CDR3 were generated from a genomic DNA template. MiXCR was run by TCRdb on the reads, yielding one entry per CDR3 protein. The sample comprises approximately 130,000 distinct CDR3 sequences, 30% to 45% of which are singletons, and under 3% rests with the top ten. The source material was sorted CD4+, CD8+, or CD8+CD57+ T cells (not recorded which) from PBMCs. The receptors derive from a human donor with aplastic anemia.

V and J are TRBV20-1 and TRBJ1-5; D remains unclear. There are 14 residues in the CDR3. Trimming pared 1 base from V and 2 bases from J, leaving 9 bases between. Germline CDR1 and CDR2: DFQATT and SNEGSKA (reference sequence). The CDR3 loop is CSARGDRGNQPQHF. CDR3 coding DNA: TGCAGTGCTAGAGGAGATCGGGGCAATCAGCCCCAGCATTTT.

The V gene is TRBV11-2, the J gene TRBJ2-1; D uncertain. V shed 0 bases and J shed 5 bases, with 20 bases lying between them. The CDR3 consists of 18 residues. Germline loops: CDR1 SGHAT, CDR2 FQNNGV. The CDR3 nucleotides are TGTGCCAGCAGCTTAGATTTTAGCCCGGCAAGGTTAAACAATGAGCAGTTCTTC. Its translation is CASSLDFSPARLNNEQFF.

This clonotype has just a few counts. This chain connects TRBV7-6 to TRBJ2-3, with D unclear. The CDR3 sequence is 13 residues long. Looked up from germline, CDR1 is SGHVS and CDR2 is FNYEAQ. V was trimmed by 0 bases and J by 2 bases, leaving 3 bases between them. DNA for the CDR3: TGTGCCAGCAGCTTAGCCCCCACAGATACGCAGTATTTT. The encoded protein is CASSLAPTDTQYF.

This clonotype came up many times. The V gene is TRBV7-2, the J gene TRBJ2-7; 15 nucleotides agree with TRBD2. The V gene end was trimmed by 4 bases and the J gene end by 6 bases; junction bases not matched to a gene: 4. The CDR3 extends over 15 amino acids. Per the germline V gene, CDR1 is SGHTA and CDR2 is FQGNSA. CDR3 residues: CASSSGLAGGSEQYF. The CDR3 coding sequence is TGTGCCAGCAGCTCGGGACTAGCGGGGGGCTCCGAGCAGTACTTC.

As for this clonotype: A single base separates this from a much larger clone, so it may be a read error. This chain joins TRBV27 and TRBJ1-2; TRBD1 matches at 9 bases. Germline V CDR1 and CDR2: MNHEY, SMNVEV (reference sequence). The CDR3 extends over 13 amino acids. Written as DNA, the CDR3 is TGTGCCAGCAGCGACAGGGGGACCTATGGCTACGCCTTC. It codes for CASSDRGTYGYAF.

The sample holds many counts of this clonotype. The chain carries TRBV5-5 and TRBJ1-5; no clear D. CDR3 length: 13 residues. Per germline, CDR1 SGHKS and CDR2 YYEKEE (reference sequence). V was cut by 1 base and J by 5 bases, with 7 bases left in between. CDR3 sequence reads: CASSLSPDQPQHF. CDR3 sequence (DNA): TGTGCCAGCAGCTTGTCCCCCGATCAGCCCCAGCATTTT.

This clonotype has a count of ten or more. The CDR3 region has the DNA TGTGCCAGCACCATAGCGGGGGGGCCCGGCGAGCAGTACTTC. Its protein is CASTIAGGPGEQYF. The chain couples TRBV12-3 or TRBV12-4 to TRBJ2-7; the match to TRBD2 covers 11 bases. The J segment lost 6 bases and the V segment lost 7 bases, leaving 8 bases of the junction unmatched. The CDR3 is made up of 14 amino acids.

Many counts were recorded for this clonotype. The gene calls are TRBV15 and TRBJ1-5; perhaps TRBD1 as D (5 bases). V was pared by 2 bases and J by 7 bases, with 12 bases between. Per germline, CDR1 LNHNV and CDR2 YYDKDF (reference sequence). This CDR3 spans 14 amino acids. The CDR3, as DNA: TGTGCCACCAGCAGATCAGGGTTGAGGCAGCCCCAGCATTTT. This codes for CATSRSGLRQPQHF.

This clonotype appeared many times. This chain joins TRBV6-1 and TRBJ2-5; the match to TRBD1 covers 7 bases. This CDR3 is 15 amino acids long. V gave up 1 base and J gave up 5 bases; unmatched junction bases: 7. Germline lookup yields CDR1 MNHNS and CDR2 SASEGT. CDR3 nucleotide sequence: TGTGCCAGCAGTGAAGTCGGGGACAGCTGGGAGACCCAGTACTTC. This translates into CASSEVGDSWETQYF.

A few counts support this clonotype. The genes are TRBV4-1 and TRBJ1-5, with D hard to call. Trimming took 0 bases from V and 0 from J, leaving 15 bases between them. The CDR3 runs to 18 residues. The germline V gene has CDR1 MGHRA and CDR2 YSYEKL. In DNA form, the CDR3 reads TGCGCCAGCAGCCAAGATGACGGGCCCGTAAATAGCAATCAGCCCCAGCATTTT. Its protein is CASSQDDGPVNSNQPQHF.

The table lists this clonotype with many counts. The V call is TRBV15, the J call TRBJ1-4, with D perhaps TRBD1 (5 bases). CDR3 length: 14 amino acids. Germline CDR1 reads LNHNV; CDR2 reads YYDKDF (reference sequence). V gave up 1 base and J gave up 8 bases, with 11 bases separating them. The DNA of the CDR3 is TGTGCCACCAGCAGAGTCGTCCAGGGAGAAAAACTGTTTTTT. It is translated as CATSRVVQGEKLFF.

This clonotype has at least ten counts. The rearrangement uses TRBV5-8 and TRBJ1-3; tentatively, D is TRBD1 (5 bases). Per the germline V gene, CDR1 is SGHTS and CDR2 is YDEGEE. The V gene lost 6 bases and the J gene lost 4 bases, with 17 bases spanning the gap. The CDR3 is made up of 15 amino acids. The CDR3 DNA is TGTGCCAGCACCCCGTCGGGGGGGTTCGGAAACACCATATATTTT. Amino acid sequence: CASTPSGGFGNTIYF. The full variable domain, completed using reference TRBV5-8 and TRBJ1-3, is EAGVTQSPTHLIKTRGQQATLRCSPISGHTSVYWYQQALGLGLQFLLWYDEGEERNRGNFPPRFSGRQFPNYSSELNVNALELEDSALYLCASTPSGGFGNTIYFGEGSWLTVV.

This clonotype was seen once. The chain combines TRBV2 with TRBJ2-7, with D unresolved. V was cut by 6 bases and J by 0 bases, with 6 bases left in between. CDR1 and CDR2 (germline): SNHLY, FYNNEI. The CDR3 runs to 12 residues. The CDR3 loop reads CASRGFSYEQYF. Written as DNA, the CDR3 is TGTGCCAGCAGGGGTTTCTCCTACGAGCAGTACTTC.

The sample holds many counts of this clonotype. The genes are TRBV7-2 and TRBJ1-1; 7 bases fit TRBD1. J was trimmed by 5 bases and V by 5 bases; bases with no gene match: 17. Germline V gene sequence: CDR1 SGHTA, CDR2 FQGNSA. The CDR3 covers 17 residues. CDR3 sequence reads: CASSPRQGIREGTEAFF. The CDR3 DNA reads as TGTGCCAGCAGCCCCAGACAGGGAATAAGGGAGGGGACTGAAGCTTTCTTT.